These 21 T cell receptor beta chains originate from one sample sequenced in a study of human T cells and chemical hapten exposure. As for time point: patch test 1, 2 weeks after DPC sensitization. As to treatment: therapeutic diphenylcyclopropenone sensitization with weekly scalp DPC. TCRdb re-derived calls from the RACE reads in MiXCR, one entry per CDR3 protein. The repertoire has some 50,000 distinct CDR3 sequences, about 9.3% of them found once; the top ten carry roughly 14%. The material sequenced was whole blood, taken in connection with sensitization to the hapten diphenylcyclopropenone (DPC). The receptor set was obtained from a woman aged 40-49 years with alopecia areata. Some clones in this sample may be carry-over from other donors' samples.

DNA for the CDR3: TGTGCCGGGGGGGTCAACCAAGAGACCCAGTACTTC. This codes for CAGGVNQETQYF. The V call is TRBV30, the J call TRBJ2-5; TRBD2 matches at 7 bases. The CDR3 sequence is 12 residues long. The junction had 3 bases not matched to a gene; V was cut back by 8 bases and J by 0 bases. CDR1 is GTSNPN and CDR2 is SVGIG in the germline V gene (reference sequence).

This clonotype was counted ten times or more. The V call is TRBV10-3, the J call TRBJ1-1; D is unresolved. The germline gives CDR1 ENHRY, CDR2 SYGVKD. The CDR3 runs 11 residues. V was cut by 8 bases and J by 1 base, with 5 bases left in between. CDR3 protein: CAIGKNTEAFF. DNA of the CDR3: TGTGCCATCGGGAAGAACACTGAAGCTTTCTTT.

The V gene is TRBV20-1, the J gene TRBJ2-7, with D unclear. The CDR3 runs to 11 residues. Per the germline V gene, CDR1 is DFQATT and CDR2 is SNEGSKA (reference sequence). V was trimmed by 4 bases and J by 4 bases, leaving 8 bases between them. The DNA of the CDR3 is TGCAGTGCTACTACAGAATACGAGCAGTACTTC. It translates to CSATTEYEQYF.

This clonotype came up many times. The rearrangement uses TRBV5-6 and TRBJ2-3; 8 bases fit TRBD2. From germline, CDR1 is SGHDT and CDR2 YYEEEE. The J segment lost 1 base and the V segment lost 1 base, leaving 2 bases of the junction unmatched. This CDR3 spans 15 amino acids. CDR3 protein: CASSLRAGGTDTQYF. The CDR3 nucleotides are TGTGCCAGCAGCTTGAGAGCGGGGGGCACAGATACGCAGTATTTT.

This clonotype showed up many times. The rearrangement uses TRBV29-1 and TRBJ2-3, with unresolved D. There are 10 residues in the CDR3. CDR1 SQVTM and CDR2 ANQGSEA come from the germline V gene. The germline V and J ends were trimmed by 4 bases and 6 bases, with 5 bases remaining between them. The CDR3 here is CSVVQDTQYF. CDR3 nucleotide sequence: TGCAGCGTTGTTCAGGATACGCAGTATTTT.

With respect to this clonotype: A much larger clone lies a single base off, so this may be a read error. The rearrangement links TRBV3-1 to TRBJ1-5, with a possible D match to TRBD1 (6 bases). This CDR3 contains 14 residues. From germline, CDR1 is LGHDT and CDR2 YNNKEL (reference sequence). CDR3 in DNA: TGTGCCAGCAGCCACGGGGGGCGCAATCAGCCCCTGCATTTT. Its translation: CASSHGGRNQPLHF.

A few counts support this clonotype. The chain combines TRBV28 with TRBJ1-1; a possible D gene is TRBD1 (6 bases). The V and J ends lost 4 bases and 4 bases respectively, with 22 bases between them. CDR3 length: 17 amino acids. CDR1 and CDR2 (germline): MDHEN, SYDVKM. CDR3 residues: CASSYRFEPRGGTEAFF. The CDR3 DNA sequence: TGTGCCAGCAGTTACCGTTTTGAACCCAGGGGAGGCACTGAAGCTTTCTTT.

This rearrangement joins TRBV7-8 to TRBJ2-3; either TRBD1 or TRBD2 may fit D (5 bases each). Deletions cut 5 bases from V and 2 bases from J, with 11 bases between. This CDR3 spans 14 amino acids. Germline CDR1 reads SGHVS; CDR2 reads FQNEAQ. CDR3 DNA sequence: TGTGCCAGCAGCCTGGGACGCCCCACAGATACGCAGTATTTT. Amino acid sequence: CASSLGRPTDTQYF.

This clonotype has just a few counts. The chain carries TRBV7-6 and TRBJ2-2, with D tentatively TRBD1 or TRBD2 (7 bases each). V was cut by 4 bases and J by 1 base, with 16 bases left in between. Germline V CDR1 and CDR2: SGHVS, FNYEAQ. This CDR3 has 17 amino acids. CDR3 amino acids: CASSSPVRGGNTGELFF. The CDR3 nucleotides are TGTGCCAGCAGCTCCCCCGTCAGGGGGGGGAACACCGGGGAGCTGTTTTTT.

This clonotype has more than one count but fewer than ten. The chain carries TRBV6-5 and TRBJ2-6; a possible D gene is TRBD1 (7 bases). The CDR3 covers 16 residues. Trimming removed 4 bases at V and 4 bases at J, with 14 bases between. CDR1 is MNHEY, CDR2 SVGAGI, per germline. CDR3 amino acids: CASSLQGTVGANVLTF. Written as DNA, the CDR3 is TGTGCCAGCAGTTTACAGGGGACTGTGGGGGCCAACGTCCTGACTTTC.

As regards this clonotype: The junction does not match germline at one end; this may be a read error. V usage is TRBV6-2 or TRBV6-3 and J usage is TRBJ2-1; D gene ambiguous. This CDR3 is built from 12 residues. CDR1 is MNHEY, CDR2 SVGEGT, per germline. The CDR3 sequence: CVSSYGSHEQFF. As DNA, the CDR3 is TGTGTCAGCAGTTATGGCAGCCATGAGCAGTTCTTC.

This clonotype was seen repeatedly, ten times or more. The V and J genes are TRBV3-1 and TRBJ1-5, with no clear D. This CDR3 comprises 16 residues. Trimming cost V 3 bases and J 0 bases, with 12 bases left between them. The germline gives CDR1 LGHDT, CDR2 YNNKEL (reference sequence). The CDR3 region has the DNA TGTGCCAGCAGCCAGGGAGTTACTTATAGCAATCAGCCCCAGCATTTT. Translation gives CASSQGVTYSNQPQHF.

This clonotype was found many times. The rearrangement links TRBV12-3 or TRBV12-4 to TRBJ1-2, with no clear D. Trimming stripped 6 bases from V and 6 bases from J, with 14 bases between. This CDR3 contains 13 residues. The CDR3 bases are TGTGCCAGCAGCTCTCTACTACCAAATGGCTACACCTTC. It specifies CASSSLLPNGYTF.

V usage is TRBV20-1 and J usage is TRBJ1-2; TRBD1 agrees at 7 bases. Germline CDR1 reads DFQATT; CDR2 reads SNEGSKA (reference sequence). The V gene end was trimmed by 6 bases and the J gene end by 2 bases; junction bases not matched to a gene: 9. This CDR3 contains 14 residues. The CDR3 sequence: CSAPPTGYNYGYTF. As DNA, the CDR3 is TGCAGTGCCCCCCCGACAGGGTACAACTATGGCTACACCTTC.

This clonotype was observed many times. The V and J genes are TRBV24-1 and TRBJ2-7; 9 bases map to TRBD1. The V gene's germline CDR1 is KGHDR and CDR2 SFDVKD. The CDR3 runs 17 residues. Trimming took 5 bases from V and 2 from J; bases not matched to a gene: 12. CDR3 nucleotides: TGTGCCACCAGTGGGCCCCACCGGGACAGGGAGCCCTACGAGCAGTACTTC. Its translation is CATSGPHRDREPYEQYF.

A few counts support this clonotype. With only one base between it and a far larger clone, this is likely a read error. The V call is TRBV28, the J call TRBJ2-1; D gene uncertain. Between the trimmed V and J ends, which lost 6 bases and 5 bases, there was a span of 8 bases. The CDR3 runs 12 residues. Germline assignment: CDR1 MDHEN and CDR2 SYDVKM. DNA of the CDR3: TGTGCCAGCAGCCCCCACAACAATGAGCAGTTCTTC. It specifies CASSPHNNEQFF.

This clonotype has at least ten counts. The CDR3 spells CASSWGQGRDGYTF. CDR3 DNA sequence: TGTGCCAGCAGTTGGGGACAGGGAAGGGATGGCTACACCTTC. The rearrangement uses TRBV28 and TRBJ1-2; TRBD1 matches 9 bases. Per the germline V gene, CDR1 is MDHEN and CDR2 is SYDVKM. The CDR3 contains 14 residues. V lost 4 bases, J lost 6 bases, and 6 bases stayed unmatched.

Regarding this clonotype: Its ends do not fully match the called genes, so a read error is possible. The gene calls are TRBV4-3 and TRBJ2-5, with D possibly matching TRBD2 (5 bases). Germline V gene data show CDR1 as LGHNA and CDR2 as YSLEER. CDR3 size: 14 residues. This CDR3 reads CAGSHVGRGETQYF. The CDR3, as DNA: TGCGCCGGCAGCCACGTTGGGCGCGGGGAGACCCAGTACTTC.

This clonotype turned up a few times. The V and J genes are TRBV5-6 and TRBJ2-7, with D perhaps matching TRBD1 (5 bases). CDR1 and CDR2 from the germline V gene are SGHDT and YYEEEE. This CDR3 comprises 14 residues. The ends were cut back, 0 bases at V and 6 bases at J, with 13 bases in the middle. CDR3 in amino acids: CASSLGSGPGEQYF. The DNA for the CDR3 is TGTGCCAGCAGCTTGGGATCAGGGCCAGGCGAGCAGTACTTC.

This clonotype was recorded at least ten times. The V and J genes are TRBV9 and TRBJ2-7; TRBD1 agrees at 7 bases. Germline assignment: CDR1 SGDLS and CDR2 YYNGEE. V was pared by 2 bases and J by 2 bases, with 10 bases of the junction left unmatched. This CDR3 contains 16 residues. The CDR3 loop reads CASSVDQGDSTYEQYF. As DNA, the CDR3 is TGTGCCAGCAGCGTCGATCAGGGGGACAGTACCTACGAGCAGTACTTC.

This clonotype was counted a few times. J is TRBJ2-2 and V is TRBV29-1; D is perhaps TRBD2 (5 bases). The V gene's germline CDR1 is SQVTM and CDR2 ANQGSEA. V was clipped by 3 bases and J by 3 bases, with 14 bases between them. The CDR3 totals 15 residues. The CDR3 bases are TGCAGCGTTGATAGTGGAAAGGGAGACACCGGGGAGCTGTTTTTT. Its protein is CSVDSGKGDTGELFF.